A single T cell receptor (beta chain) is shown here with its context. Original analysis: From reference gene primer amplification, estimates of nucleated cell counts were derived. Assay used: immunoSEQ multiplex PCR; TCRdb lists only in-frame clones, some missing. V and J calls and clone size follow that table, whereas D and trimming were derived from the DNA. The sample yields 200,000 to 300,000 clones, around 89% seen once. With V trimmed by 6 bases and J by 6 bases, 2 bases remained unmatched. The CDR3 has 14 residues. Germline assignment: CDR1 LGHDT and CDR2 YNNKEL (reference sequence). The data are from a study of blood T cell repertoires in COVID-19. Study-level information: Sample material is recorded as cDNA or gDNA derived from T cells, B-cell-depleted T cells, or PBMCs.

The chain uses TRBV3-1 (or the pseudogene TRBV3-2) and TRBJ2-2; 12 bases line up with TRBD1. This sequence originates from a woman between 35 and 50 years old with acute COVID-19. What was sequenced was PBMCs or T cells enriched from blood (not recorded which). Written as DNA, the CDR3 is TGTGCCAGCAGGGGACAGGGGGCGTCCGGGGAGCTGTTTTTT. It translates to CASRGQGASGELFF.